This T cell receptor beta chain was documented in a study of blood T cell repertoires in COVID-19 (dated by TCRdb to 2020 to 2022). General notes on the study: Samples from collaborators originated in the United States, Italy and Spain and spanned both the acute and convalescent phases of COVID-19. Sample metadata almost always included a de-identified subject ID, COVID-19 status, age in years and sex. The repertoires were made available in a free public database intended to serve as a resource for research on the immune response to SARS-CoV-2. The samples were drawn from two sources: the first 160 participants of the ongoing ImmuneRACE study, and over 950 subjects contributed by 6 global collaborators. Deeply sampled blood TCRbeta repertoires from subjects exposed to, actively infected with, or recovered from COVID-19 were included in the dataset. HLA class I and class II types, where available, came from metadata supplied by the sample provider rather than from assay-based typing. The material from the prospective study consisted of cDNA or gDNA derived from T cells, B-cell-depleted T cells, or PBMCs.

A note on this clone: No antigen is known for it. Qualities for individual bases were not recorded, and no much larger clone is one base off.

Overall study outcomes, separate from this receptor: The amount of clinical and demographic metadata varied by source and participant and was provided uncurated.

The V end gives up 6 bases and the J end 4 bases, leaving 6 bases in the junction not matched to a gene. The CDR3 sequence holds 15 residues, the cysteine and phenylalanine included. The entry retains the CDR3 DNA only, 45 bases that are in frame from base 1. For CDR1 and CDR2, the germline V gene lists SNHLY and FYNNEI. TCRbeta CDR3 regions were amplified from genomic DNA by means of the immunoSEQ Assay, a bias-controlled multiplex PCR. The authors' analysis ran thus. Within the assay, amplification of reference gene primers was used to estimate how many nucleated cells each sample contained. To quantify the absolute abundance of each unique TCRbeta CDR3 rearrangement, sequence reads were collapsed and filtered. For each sample, productive Simpson clonality was calculated as the square root of Simpson's diversity index across productive rearrangements. TCRdb took this table from immuneACCESS and kept in-frame rearrangements with V and J called. Such tables lack part of the clones; where checked against another copy, unresolved V genes explain under half of the gap, and the rest is unexplained. D and trimming were read from the DNA, whereas the V and J calls and clone size are those reported in that table. The sample table records 56,000 or so clones; 70% to 90% of these occur just once. Clones ranked in the top ten supply around 28% of the sample.

Whole blood was collected in K2EDTA tubes by collaborating institutions according to the institutions' own protocols. Collaborator samples were shipped for TCRbeta analysis as frozen whole blood, isolated PBMCs, or DNA extracted from either sample type. Sequencing was carried out using peripheral blood. The clonotype was recovered from a human donor in a cohort sampled during active COVID-19. The V and J segments used are TRBV2 and TRBJ2-2, and 9 bases in between align with TRBD2. The nucleotide sequence reads TGTGCCAGCAGGGAGCGGGAGGTTGGCACCGGGGAGCTGTTTTTT. Its protein reads: CASREREVGTGELFF.